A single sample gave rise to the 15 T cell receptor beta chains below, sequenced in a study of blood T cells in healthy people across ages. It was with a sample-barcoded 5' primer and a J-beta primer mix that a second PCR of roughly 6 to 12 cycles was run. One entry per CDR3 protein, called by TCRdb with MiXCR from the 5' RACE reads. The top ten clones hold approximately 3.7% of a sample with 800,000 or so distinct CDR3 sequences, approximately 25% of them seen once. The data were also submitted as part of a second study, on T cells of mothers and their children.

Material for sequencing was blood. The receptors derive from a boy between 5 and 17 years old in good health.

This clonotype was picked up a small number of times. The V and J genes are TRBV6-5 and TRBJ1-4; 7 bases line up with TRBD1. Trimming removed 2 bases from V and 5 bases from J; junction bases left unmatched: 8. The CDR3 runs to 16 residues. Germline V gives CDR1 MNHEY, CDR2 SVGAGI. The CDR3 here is CASSYAPGQLNEKLFF. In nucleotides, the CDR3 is TGTGCCAGCAGTTACGCGCCGGGACAGCTAAATGAAAAACTGTTTTTT.

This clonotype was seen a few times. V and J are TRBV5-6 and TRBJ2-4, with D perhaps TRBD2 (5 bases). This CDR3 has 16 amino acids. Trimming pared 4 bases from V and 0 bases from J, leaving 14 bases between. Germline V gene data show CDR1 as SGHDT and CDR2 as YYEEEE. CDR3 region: CASSPSAGLAKNIQYF. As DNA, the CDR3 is TGTGCCAGCAGCCCCTCCGCAGGACTAGCCAAAAACATTCAGTACTTC.

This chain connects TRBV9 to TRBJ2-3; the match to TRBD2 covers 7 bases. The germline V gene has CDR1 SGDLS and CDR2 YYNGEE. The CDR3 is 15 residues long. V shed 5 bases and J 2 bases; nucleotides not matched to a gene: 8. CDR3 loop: CASSETSVFTDTQYF. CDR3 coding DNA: TGTGCCAGCAGTGAAACTAGCGTCTTCACAGATACGCAGTATTTT.

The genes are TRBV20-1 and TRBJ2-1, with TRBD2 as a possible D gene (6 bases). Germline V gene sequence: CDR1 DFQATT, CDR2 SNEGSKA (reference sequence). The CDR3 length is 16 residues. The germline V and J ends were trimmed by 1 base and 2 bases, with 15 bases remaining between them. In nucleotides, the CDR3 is TGCAGTGCTAGAGTTCATGCCGCGGGAACCTACAATGAGCAGTTCTTC. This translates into CSARVHAAGTYNEQFF.

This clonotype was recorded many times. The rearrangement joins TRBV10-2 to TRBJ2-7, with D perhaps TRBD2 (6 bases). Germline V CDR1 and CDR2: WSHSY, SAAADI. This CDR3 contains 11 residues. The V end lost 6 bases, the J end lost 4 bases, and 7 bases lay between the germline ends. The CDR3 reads CASREGYEQYF. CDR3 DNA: TGCGCCAGCAGGGAGGGGTACGAGCAGTACTTC.

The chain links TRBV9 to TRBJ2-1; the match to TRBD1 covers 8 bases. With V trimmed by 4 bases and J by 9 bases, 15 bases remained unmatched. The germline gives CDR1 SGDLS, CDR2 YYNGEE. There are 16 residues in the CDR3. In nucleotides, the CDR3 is TGTGCCAGCAGCACACACGACAGGGGAGTAGAGGGTGAGCAGTTCTTC. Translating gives CASSTHDRGVEGEQFF.

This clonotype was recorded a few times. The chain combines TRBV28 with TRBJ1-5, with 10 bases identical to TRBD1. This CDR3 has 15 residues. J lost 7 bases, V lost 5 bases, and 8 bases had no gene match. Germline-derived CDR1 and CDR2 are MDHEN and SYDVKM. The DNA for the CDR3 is TGTGCCAGCAGTGAACGGGACAGGGGTTACCAGCCCCAGCATTTT. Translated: CASSERDRGYQPQHF.

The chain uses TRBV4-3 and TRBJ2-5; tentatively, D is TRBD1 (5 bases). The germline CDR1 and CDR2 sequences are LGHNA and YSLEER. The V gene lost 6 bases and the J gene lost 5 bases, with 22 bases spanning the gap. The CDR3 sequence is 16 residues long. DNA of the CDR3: TGCGCCAGCAGACAGGACGTCACTGCAGCTAGGGAGACCCAGTACTTC. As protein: CASRQDVTAARETQYF.

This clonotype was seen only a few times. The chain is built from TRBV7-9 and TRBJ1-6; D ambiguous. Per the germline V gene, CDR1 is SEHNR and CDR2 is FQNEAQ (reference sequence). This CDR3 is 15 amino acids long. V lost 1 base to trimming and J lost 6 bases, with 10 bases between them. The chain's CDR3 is CASSLGAGFNSPLHF. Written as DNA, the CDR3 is TGTGCCAGCAGCTTAGGCGCAGGTTTTAATTCACCCCTCCACTTT.

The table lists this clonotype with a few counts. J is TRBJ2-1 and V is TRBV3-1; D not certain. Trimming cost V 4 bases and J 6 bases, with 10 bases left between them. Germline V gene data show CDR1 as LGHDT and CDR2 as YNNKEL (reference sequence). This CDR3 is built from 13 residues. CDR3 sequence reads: CASSPTYPNEQFF. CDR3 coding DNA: TGTGCCAGCAGCCCAACCTACCCCAATGAGCAGTTCTTC.

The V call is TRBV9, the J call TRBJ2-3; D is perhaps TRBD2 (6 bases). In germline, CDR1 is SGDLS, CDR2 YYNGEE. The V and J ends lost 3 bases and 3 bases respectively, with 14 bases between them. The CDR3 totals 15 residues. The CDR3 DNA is TGTGCCAGCAGCGGAAGCTCTAGCGTGACAGATACGCAGTATTTT. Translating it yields CASSGSSSVTDTQYF.

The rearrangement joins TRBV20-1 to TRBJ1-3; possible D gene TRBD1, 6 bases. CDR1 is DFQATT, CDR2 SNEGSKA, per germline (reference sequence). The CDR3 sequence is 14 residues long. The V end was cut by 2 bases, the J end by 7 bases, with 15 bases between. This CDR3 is CSARLDRFANTIYF. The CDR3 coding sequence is TGCAGTGCTAGATTAGACAGGTTCGCGAACACCATATATTTT.

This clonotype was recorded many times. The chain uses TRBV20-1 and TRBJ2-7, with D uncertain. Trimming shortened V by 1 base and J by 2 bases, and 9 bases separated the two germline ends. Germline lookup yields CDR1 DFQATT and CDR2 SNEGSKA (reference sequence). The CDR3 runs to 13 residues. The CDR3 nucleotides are TGCAGTGCTAGAGTCAGAGAGGCCTACGAGCAGTACTTC. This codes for CSARVREAYEQYF.

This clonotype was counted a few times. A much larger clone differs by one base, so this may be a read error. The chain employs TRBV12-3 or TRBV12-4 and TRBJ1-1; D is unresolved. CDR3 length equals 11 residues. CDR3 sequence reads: CASSSNTGAFF. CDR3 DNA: TGTGCCAGCAGTTCGAACACTGGAGCTTTCTTT.

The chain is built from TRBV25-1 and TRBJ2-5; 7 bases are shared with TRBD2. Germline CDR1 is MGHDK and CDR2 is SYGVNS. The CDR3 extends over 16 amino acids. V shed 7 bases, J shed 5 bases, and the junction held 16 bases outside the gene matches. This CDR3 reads CASTEGRAQPPETQYF. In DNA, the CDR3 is TGTGCCAGCACCGAAGGGAGGGCACAGCCCCCGGAGACCCAGTACTTC. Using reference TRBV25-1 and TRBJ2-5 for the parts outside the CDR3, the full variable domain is EADIYQTPRYLVIGTGKKITLECSQTMGHDKMYWYQQDPGMELHLIHYSYGVNSTEKGDLSSESTVSRIRTEHFPLTLESARPSHTSQYLCASTEGRAQPPETQYFGPGTRLLVL.